The TCR beta chain under discussion was sequenced for a study of T cells in Graves' hyperthyroidism and ophthalmopathy. Stable Graves' hyperthyroidism denoted no ophthalmopathy progression over 18 months. RNA transcripts yielded amplified TCR beta CDR3 regions. TCR CDR3 underwent first-round RT-PCR with the HTBI primer set. A single record per CDR3 protein comes from TCRdb applying MiXCR to the multiplex PCR reads. The repertoire holds 300,000 to 500,000 distinct CDR3 sequences, with 15% as singletons. Losses at the gene ends were 3 bases for V and 4 bases for J; bases not matched to a gene: 11. Per germline, CDR1 KGHSH and CDR2 LQKENI. The CDR3 contains 16 residues.

The genes are TRBV18 and TRBJ1-1; 7 bases agree with TRBD1. The TCR was taken from a woman aged 25 to 45 with Graves' hyperthyroidism. The sample taken for sequencing was blood. CDR3 in DNA: TGTGCCAGCTCACCTGAGACAGGGCTCTTGGGCACTGAAGCTTTCTTT. This codes for CASSPETGLLGTEAFF.